This T cell receptor (beta chain) was identified in a study of blood T cells in healthy people across ages. Comments on this clonotype: Its antigen remains unknown.

Extracted total RNA amounted to at least 5.5 micrograms for each sample. PCR was performed a second time for about 7 to 12 cycles using a sample-barcoded 5' primer and a J-beta primer mix. TCRdb redid the calling of the 5' RACE reads with MiXCR, one entry per CDR3 protein. The sample lists about 510,000 distinct CDR3 sequences, about 28% occurring once. Germline-derived CDR1 and CDR2 are DFQATT and SNEGSKA (reference sequence). V lost 3 bases to trimming and J lost 1 base; unmatched junction nucleotides: 2. The CDR3 consists of 15 residues. Study-wide results and caveats: Nothing was known about donor CMV status, and this possibly confounded expanded clonotype changes.

The same data also went into a second study, on T cells of mothers and their children. That work states: All RNA that had been extracted was used for cDNA synthesis at roughly 1.4 ug per 15 ul. Versus unrelated pairs, overlap was slightly higher in related mother-child pairs, without reaching significance.

This chain links TRBV20-1 with TRBJ2-1, with 11 bases identical to TRBD2. This clonotype was sampled from a boy aged 2 to 10 in good health. The sample comprised blood. CDR3 sequence reads: CSARLAGGSYNEQFF. CDR3 DNA: TGCAGTGCTAGGCTAGCGGGGGGTTCCTACAATGAGCAGTTCTTC.